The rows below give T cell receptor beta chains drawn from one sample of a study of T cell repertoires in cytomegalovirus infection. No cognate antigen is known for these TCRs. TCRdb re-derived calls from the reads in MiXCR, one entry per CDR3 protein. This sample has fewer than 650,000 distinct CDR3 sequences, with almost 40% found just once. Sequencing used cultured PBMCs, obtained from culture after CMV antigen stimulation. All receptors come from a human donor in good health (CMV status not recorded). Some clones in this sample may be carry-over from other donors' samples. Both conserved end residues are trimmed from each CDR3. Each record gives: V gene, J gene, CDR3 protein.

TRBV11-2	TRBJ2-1	ASSLGTSFFYNEQF
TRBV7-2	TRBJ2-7	ASSSQGQGSHEQY
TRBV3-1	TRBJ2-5	ASSQERLQYQETQY
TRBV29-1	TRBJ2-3	SVESGMRADTQY
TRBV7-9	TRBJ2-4	ASSPDYKNIQY
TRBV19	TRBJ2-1	ASSPRTSGSFNEQF
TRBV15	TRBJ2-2	ATSRDPGIENTGELF
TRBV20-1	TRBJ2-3	SATYSQSTDTQY
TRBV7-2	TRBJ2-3	ASTLNPPPQDTQY
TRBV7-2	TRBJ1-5	ASSLISRGGPRVSNQPQH
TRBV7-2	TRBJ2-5	ASSLQSGQETQY
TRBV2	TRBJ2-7	ASSPVWARTYEQY
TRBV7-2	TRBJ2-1	ASSLVAGGGEQF
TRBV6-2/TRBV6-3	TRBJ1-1	ASSYRGGNTEAF
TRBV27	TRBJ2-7	ASSSPLLAGGPYEQY
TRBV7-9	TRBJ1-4	ASSLRATNEKLF
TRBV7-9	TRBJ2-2	ASSLERGLNTGELF
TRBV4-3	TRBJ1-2	ASSQDSQINYGYT
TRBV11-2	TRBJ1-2	ASSLAGQLSYT
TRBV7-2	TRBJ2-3	ASSRDRRTDTQY
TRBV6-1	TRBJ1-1	ATSWTDYSEAF
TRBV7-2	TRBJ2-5	ASSEGGTGSGTQY
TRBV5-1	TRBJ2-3	ASSLVGQGADTQY
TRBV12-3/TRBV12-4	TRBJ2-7	ASRGGVSSYEQY
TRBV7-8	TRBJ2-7	ASHRLAGQTSSYEQY
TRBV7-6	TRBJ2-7	ASSSRGQGTREQY
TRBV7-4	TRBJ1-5	ASSWASQPQH
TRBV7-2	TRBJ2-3	ASRPEGLSGDTQY
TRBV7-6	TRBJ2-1	ASRQGTDEQF
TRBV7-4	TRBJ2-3	ASSLKWSSSGSTDTQY
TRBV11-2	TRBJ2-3	ASSLYPAGREDTQY
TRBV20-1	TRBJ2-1	SASFSGPSENEQF
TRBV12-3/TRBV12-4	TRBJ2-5	ASQRLAGRWDTQY
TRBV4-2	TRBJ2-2	ASSQDQELF
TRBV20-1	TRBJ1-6	SATDRGGSPLH
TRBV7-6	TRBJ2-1	ASSFPDRNEQF
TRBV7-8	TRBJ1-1	ASSQDRGNVAF
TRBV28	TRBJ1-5	ASQNGGQNLELQH
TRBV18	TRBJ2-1	ASSPPLSWGRFGNEQF
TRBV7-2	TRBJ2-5	ASDSGGETQY
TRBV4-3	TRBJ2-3	ASSQEGHGGSGSDTQY
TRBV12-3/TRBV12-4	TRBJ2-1	ASSLARTPTYNEQF
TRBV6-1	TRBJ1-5	ASQGTESNQPQH
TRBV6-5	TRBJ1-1	ASSGPGRVGTEAF
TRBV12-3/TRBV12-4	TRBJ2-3	ASSLIGGQTDTQY
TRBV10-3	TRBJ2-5	AIRDRAGAQETQY
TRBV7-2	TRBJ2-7	ASSPGGSGGIEGQY
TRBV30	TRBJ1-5	AWSATGDQPQH